This is a list of T cell receptor beta chains from one sample in a study of T cell responses to AZD1222 COVID-19 vaccine. Profiling relied on immunoSEQ multiplex PCR, and the TCRdb table lists in-frame clones only, not all of them. Here the sample spans about 97,000 clones, nearly 90% being singletons. This specimen was peripheral blood, taken on day 0 of AZD1222 vaccination. The receptors were sampled from an adult in good health. Each CDR3 is given with its conserved first and last residue.

V	CDR3
TRBV4-1	CASSQASGVTDTQYF
TRBV4-1	CASSLGTGVTEAFF
TRBV4-1	CASSQALQGTSTDTQYF
TRBV5-8	CASSAGQVNYGYTF
TRBV25-1	CATSRGTNTEAFF
TRBV3-1/TRBV3-2	CASSQERYGLATYEQYF
TRBV11-2	CASSSRLDTEAFF
TRBV30	CAWRGGQVQGTGELFF
TRBV3-1/TRBV3-2	CASSQGQAPEVNGYTF
TRBV7-9	CASSDGTGDSPLHF
TRBV29-1	CSVEPPVHPGYTF
TRBV9	CASSVDLRGGQGNTIYF
TRBV19	CASSPWTEISGANVLTF
TRBV19	CASSEQASNEKLFF
TRBV5-1	CASSSSSGDGETQYF
TRBV13	CASSLGQGTVPSSYNEQFF
TRBV3-1/TRBV3-2	CASSQGGTGIVYTF
TRBV29-1	CSVVGVGDWAFF
TRBV19	CASSIVGRAATEAFF
TRBV19	CASSMPPMEQFF
TRBV27	CASILSGGSEQFF
TRBV7-2	CASSLAGDGQGGNQPQHF
TRBV13	CASRQDRAETQYF
TRBV19	CASTIPAGRDSNQPQHF
TRBV18	CASSPDRAEQFF
TRBV10-1	CASSGLEGNTQYF
TRBV12-3/TRBV12-4	CATAPGLGYGYTF
TRBV9	CASSVGDSSYEQYF
TRBV18	CASSPVDTLTDTQYF
TRBV12-3/TRBV12-4	CASSFGNTIYF
TRBV2	CASSDGGISGNTIYF
TRBV18	CASSPRYVETQYF
TRBV3-1/TRBV3-2	CASSQTTASNYGYTF
TRBV7-9	CASSSPRHTEAFF
TRBV4-3	CASSQGHGTGELFF
TRBV19	CARQGPGEKLFF
TRBV19	CASRGLRGGYGYTF
TRBV6-1	CASSETSGGSDTQYF
TRBV5-1	CASRFGDRNTDTQYF
TRBV18	CASSPMSYQPQHF
TRBV14	CASSRGQKAFF